This entry lists 27 T cell receptor beta chains sequenced from one sample in a study of T cell repertoires in cytomegalovirus infection (dated by TCRdb to between 2017 and 2020). These TCRs are of unknown antigen specificity. The label giving this sample's treatment or condition can be read as: in vitro stimulation with specific CMV peptide epitopes to enrich CMV-specific T cells. TCRdb records Illumina HiSeq 1500 as the sequencer. TCRdb's own reprocessing of the public reads used fastp at Q25 and MiXCR and kept productive beta chains. Rows matching on CDR3 protein sequence are summarized as one entry with the most common DNA and genes. In this sample the table shows roughly 570,000 distinct CDR3 sequences, over 35% of which occur a single time. The ten largest account for 40% to 60% of the sample. The sample in question was cultured PBMCs, obtained from culture after CMV antigen stimulation. Source of these receptors: a human donor in good health (CMV status not recorded). Some clones in this sample may be carry-over from other donors' samples.

This chain connects TRBV6-6 to TRBJ2-7; D is uncertain. Trimming stripped 2 bases from V and 2 bases from J, with 7 bases between. The CDR3 loop spans 13 amino acids. CDR1 is MNHNY, CDR2 SVGAGI, per germline (reference sequence). In DNA, the CDR3 is TGTGCCAGCAGTTACCCGACCCCCTACGAGCAGTACTTC. It is translated as CASSYPTPYEQYF.

The table lists this clonotype with a few counts. The rearrangement links TRBV29-1 to TRBJ2-5, with D unclear. Germline lookup yields CDR1 SQVTM and CDR2 ANQGSEA. V was cut by 6 bases and J by 7 bases, with 15 bases left in between. This CDR3 spans 12 amino acids. As DNA, the CDR3 is TGCAGCGTGTCCCCGTCTGACGGGACCCAGTACTTC. It yields the protein CSVSPSDGTQYF.

The V and J genes are TRBV2 and TRBJ1-1, with unresolved D. This CDR3 comprises 10 residues. Per germline, CDR1 SNHLY and CDR2 FYNNEI. The V end was cut by 7 bases, the J end by 7 bases, with 7 bases between. The CDR3 DNA reads as TGTGCCAGCATTATTAATGAAGCTTTCTTT. Translation: CASIINEAFF.

There are a few counts of this clonotype. The rearrangement uses TRBV7-2 and TRBJ2-4, with D uncertain. CDR3 size: 13 residues. Trimming pared 6 bases from V and 5 bases from J, leaving 11 bases between. Germline V CDR1 and CDR2: SGHTA, FQGNSA. The CDR3 loop is CASRRRGENIQYF. In DNA form, the CDR3 reads TGTGCCAGCAGGCGTCGCGGAGAAAACATTCAGTACTTC.

The chain employs TRBV4-1 and TRBJ2-3, with 7 bases aligning to TRBD2. This CDR3 comprises 16 residues. Per germline, CDR1 MGHRA and CDR2 YSYEKL. The ends lost 1 base at V and 1 base at J; junction bases unmatched: 5. The CDR3, as DNA: TGCGCCAGCAGCCAAGCCATCCTAGCGGGCACAGATACGCAGTATTTT. Its translation is CASSQAILAGTDTQYF.

This clonotype appeared many times. J is TRBJ1-1 and V is TRBV7-2, with D possibly being TRBD1 (6 bases). V lost 5 bases to trimming and J lost 1 base, with 11 bases between them. The CDR3 covers 14 residues. Germline V gene sequence: CDR1 SGHTA, CDR2 FQGNSA. The CDR3 DNA follows: TGTGCCAGCAGCCAGGACAGCCCGAACACTGAAGCTTTCTTT. Amino acid sequence: CASSQDSPNTEAFF.

The J gene is TRBJ2-5, the V gene TRBV11-2; D is unclear. This CDR3 spans 13 amino acids. Germline V gives CDR1 SGHAT, CDR2 FQNNGV. V shed 2 bases and J shed 4 bases, with 8 bases lying between them. The CDR3 region is CASSLSWRETQYF. The CDR3 DNA follows: TGTGCCAGCAGCTTAAGTTGGAGAGAGACCCAGTACTTC.

The chain links TRBV12-3 or TRBV12-4 to TRBJ1-4; a possible D gene is TRBD1 (6 bases). The germline V and J ends were trimmed by 9 bases and 9 bases, with 20 bases remaining between them. This CDR3 comprises 14 residues. CDR3 sequence (DNA): TGTGCCAGACAGGGCAGGACCCTCATGAAAAAACTGTTTTTT. Amino acid sequence: CARQGRTLMKKLFF.

V and J are TRBV4-1 and TRBJ2-5, with 9 bases identical to TRBD1. Germline CDR1 reads MGHRA; CDR2 reads YSYEKL. V lost 3 bases, J lost 5 bases, and 4 bases stayed unmatched. The CDR3 is 14 amino acids. The CDR3 region is CASSHPDRGETQYF. The CDR3 DNA is TGCGCCAGCAGCCACCCCGACAGGGGGGAGACCCAGTACTTC.

The sample holds a few counts of this clonotype. This rearrangement joins TRBV7-6 to TRBJ2-3, with 9 bases aligning to TRBD2. The germline V gene encodes CDR1 SGHVS and CDR2 FNYEAQ. After removal of 5 bases from V and 6 bases from J, the junction contained 9 bases not matched to a gene. This CDR3 region has 15 residues. As DNA, the CDR3 is TGTGCCAGCAGCGAGGTGCTAGCGGGGACGGATACGCAGTATTTT. Translating it yields CASSEVLAGTDTQYF.

This clonotype was detected only a few times. This chain uses TRBV7-6 with TRBJ1-6; 8 bases are shared with TRBD1. The germline V gene encodes CDR1 SGHVS and CDR2 FNYEAQ. This CDR3 has 15 amino acids. J lost 6 bases, V lost 0 bases, and 1 base had no gene match. CDR3 coding DNA: TGTGCCAGCAGCTTAGCACAGGGGGTTAATTCACCCCTCCACTTT. This codes for CASSLAQGVNSPLHF.

The chain carries TRBV2 and TRBJ1-1; tentative D call: TRBD1 (6 bases). The CDR3 length is 17 residues. The germline gives CDR1 SNHLY, CDR2 FYNNEI. Deletions cut 3 bases from V and 0 bases from J, with 17 bases between. Here the CDR3 reads CASSDRVGGPMNTEAFF. In DNA form, the CDR3 reads TGTGCCAGCAGTGACAGGGTCGGGGGGCCGATGAACACTGAAGCTTTCTTT.

The CDR3 protein is CASSPRIGRENEQFF. The CDR3 DNA follows: TGTGCCAGCAGCCCACGAATCGGACGGGAAAATGAGCAGTTCTTC. The chain combines TRBV7-2 with TRBJ2-1, with D possibly TRBD2 on 5 matching bases. The germline V and J ends were trimmed by 5 bases and 7 bases, with 18 bases remaining between them. In germline, CDR1 is SGHTA, CDR2 FQGNSA. The CDR3 runs 15 residues.

The gene calls are TRBV4-1 and TRBJ2-7; TRBD1 agrees at 10 bases. Germline CDR1 reads MGHRA; CDR2 reads YSYEKL. The CDR3 loop spans 15 amino acids. Germline trimming cut 4 bases from V and 3 bases from J; bases unmatched to any gene: 6. CDR3 in DNA: TGCGCCAGCAGCCGATCGACAGGGGGCGGCTACGAGCAGTACTTC. Translating gives CASSRSTGGGYEQYF.

This sequence joins TRBV7-4 and TRBJ2-1, with a weak D call TRBD1 (5 bases). The CDR3 length is 12 residues. Between the trimmed V and J ends, which lost 5 bases and 6 bases, there was a span of 8 bases. Germline CDR1 is SGHVT and CDR2 is SQSDAQ. The CDR3 is CASSDQGNEQFF. CDR3 nucleotides: TGTGCCAGCAGCGACCAGGGCAATGAGCAGTTCTTC.

The chain has TRBV6-5 and TRBJ2-1; possibly TRBD1 or TRBD2 for D (5 bases each). The CDR3 length is 15 residues. Germline CDR1 is MNHEY and CDR2 is SVGAGI. Trimming cost V 2 bases and J 0 bases, with 8 bases left between them. The CDR3 reads CASSYDGASYNEQFF. CDR3 nucleotides: TGTGCCAGCAGTTACGACGGGGCCTCCTACAATGAGCAGTTCTTC.

The chain joins TRBV7-6 to TRBJ2-3, with 12 positions matching TRBD2. The V and J ends lost 1 base and 8 bases, in that order; junction bases with no gene match: 13. This CDR3 is 18 amino acids long. Germline loops: CDR1 SGHVS, CDR2 FNYEAQ. The CDR3 reads CASSLVAPASGGAPTQYF. CDR3 DNA sequence: TGTGCCAGCAGCTTAGTGGCCCCGGCTAGCGGGGGGGCCCCTACGCAGTATTTT.

The V gene is TRBV6-8, the J gene TRBJ2-1, with 12 positions matching TRBD2. The CDR3 consists of 14 residues. Germline V gene lookup returns CDR1 MNHGY and CDR2 SAAAGT. V was pared by 5 bases and J by 9 bases, with 5 bases of the junction left unmatched. The CDR3 nucleotides are TGTGCCAGCAGTCTGGGACTAGCGGGCCTTGAGCAGTTCTTC. Protein product: CASSLGLAGLEQFF.

Here the CDR3 DNA reads TGTGCCAGCAGGGGCGGGACAGGTCAAGAGACCCAGTACTTC. This translates into CASRGGTGQETQYF. The rearrangement links TRBV12-3 or TRBV12-4 to TRBJ2-5, with 8 bases that match TRBD1. Germline trimming cut 6 bases from V and 2 bases from J; bases unmatched to any gene: 5. The CDR3 has 14 residues.

This clonotype was counted a single time. The chain uses TRBV5-1 and TRBJ1-6; D remains unclear. Germline V CDR1 and CDR2: SGHRS, YFSETQ. V was pared by 0 bases and J by 4 bases, with 14 bases between. The CDR3 runs to 17 residues. The CDR3 region is CASSLVPPAEYNSPLHF. The DNA of the CDR3 is TGCGCCAGCAGCTTGGTTCCCCCAGCCGAATATAATTCACCCCTCCACTTT.

The sample holds a few counts of this clonotype. The rearrangement joins TRBV19 to TRBJ1-3, with D possibly TRBD1 on 6 matching bases. The CDR3 loop spans 15 amino acids. From germline, CDR1 is LNHDA and CDR2 SQIVND (reference sequence). Deletions cut 6 bases from V and 0 bases from J, with 12 bases between. The CDR3 sequence: CASRLTGSSGNTIYF. CDR3 nucleotide sequence: TGTGCCAGTAGACTTACAGGGAGCTCTGGAAACACCATATATTTT.

This chain uses TRBV28 with TRBJ1-2; maybe TRBD1 (5 bases). Trimming left V 1 base short and J 4 bases short, with 13 bases between. The CDR3 is 15 amino acids. In germline, CDR1 is MDHEN, CDR2 SYDVKM. The CDR3 DNA reads as TGTGCCAGCAGTTTATTTAAGCAGGGAGGCTATGGCTACACCTTC. It is translated as CASSLFKQGGYGYTF.

The genes are TRBV14 and TRBJ2-1, with no clear D. The germline gives CDR1 SGHDN, CDR2 FVKESK. V was trimmed by 3 bases and J by 12 bases, leaving 12 bases between them. The CDR3 extends over 12 amino acids. CDR3 nucleotides: TGTGCCAGCAGCCAGGGCAACTTGTTGCAGTTCTTC. Translation gives CASSQGNLLQFF.

Notes on this clonotype: At one end, the junction sequence differs from germline, possibly due to a read error. The chain has TRBV2 and TRBJ2-1, with a tentative D call TRBD1 (6 bases). The CDR3 loop spans 11 amino acids. The germline V gene has CDR1 SNHLY and CDR2 FYNNEI. For the CDR3, the DNA is TGTGCCAGCAGTGAACAGGGGATAGTGACCTTC. Translating gives CASSEQGIVTF.

This clonotype was counted a few times. CDR3 nucleotides: TGTGCCAGCAGACCCCAGACAGGAAGCACAGATACGCAGTATTTT. Residues: CASRPQTGSTDTQYF. The chain joins TRBV12-3 or TRBV12-4 to TRBJ2-3; D possibly corresponds to TRBD1 (6 bases). The ends were cut back, 6 bases at V and 0 bases at J, with 13 bases in the middle. This CDR3 is 15 amino acids long.

The V call is TRBV5-4, the J call TRBJ2-5; the D is unclear. The germline gives CDR1 SGHNT, CDR2 YYREEE (reference sequence). The V gene lost 0 bases and the J gene lost 6 bases, with 15 bases spanning the gap. There are 15 residues in the CDR3. This CDR3 is CASSLGQVQDQTQYF. The CDR3 DNA follows: TGTGCCAGCAGCTTGGGGCAGGTCCAAGACCAGACCCAGTACTTC.

This rearrangement joins TRBV15 to TRBJ2-3, with D tentatively TRBD2 (6 bases). Germline CDR1 LNHNV, CDR2 YYDKDF (reference sequence). This CDR3 comprises 13 residues. With 6 bases removed from V and 3 bases from J, the gap between germline ends came to 10 bases. CDR3 protein: CATRFSGTDTQYF. CDR3 coding DNA: TGTGCCACCAGATTCAGCGGGACAGATACGCAGTATTTT.